The entry below describes one TCR beta chain. Its antigen is undetermined. The repertoire was sequenced with immunoSEQ multiplex PCR; TCRdb's copy has only in-frame clones and lacks some. The sample includes around 1.1 million clones, around three quarters of them seen just once. Germline lookup yields CDR1 MNHEY and CDR2 SVGAGI. The CDR3 loop spans 13 amino acids. Trimming left V 6 bases short and J 6 bases short, with 11 bases between. These data come from a study of shared clonotypes between healthy human individuals. General study findings and limits: Across a few donors, naive CD4 shared roughly 5.2%, naive CD8 over 3%, memory CD4 more than 2%, memory CD8 0.4% to 0.5%.

Donors were healthy HIV-negative adults without recently reported acute infections or vaccinations. Sequencing input: memory CD4+ T cells from PBMCs. Indicated subset: CD45RA-negative fraction. The rearrangement links TRBV6-5 to TRBJ1-4; tentatively, D is TRBD1 (6 bases). The receptor was derived from a man in his late teens or twenties in good health. Some clones in this sample may be carry-over from other donors' samples. The CDR3 coding sequence is TGTGCCAGCAGCTGGACAGTGTATGAAAAACTGTTTTTT. It encodes CASSWTVYEKLFF.